The entry below describes one T cell receptor (beta chain). The CDR3 spans 14 residues. Trimming removed 2 bases from V and 1 base from J; junction bases left unmatched: 0. Germline V gene sequence: CDR1 SGHRS, CDR2 YFSETQ. The data derive from a study of PD-1 blockade in mismatch repair-deficient tumors. The assay was immunoSEQ multiplex PCR, and TCRdb's table has in-frame clones only and misses some. The sample has 120,000 or so clones; roughly nine tenths are singletons. Sequenced here: peripheral blood, sampled 44 weeks after starting pembrolizumab. This sequence joins TRBV5-1 and TRBJ2-3; 8 bases align to TRBD2. The receptor comes from an adult with mismatch repair-deficient cancer. CDR3 in amino acids: CASSFGGGTDTQYF. CDR3 in DNA: TGCGCCAGCAGCTTCGGGGGGGGCACAGATACGCAGTATTTT.